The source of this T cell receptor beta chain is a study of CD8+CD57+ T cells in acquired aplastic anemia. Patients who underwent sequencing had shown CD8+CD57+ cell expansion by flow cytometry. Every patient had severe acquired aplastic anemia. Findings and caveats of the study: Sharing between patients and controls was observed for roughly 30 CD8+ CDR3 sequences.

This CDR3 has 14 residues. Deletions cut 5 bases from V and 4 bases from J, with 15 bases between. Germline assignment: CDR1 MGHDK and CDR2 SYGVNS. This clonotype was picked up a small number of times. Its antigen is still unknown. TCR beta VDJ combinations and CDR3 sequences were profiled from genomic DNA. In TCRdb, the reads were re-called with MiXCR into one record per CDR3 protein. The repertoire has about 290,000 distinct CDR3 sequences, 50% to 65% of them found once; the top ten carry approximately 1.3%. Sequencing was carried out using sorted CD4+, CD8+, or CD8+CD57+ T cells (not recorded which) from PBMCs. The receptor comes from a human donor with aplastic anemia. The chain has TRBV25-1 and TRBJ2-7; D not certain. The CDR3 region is CASSYFGSRYEQYF. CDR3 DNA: TGTGCCAGCAGTTATTTCGGCTCCCGATACGAGCAGTACTTC.